Below are 18 T cell receptor beta chains sequenced from a single sample in a study of blood T cell repertoires in COVID-19. Sequenced by immunoSEQ multiplex PCR; TCRdb stores in-frame clones only, minus some. The sample records over 150,000 clones, over 80% being singletons. The source material was peripheral blood. Receptors originate from a woman of 80 years or more with COVID-19, enrolled during active disease.

This clone occurred once. The chain couples TRBV5-1 to TRBJ2-1, with D possibly TRBD2 on 5 matching bases. The CDR3 is 15 residues long. V shed 0 bases and J shed 2 bases, with 9 bases lying between them. CDR1 SGHRS and CDR2 YFSETQ come from the germline V gene. This CDR3 is CASSLVDFPYNEQFF. For the CDR3, the DNA is TGCGCCAGCAGCTTGGTGGACTTCCCCTACAATGAGCAGTTCTTC.

The V and J genes are TRBV11-2 and TRBJ2-3, with D maybe TRBD2 (5 bases). The germline gives CDR1 SGHAT, CDR2 FQNNGV. V was clipped by 4 bases and J by 8 bases, with 16 bases between them. CDR3 length: 14 amino acids. The CDR3 loop is CASSSAARVGTQYF. The CDR3 DNA reads as TGTGCCAGCAGCTCAGCGGCACGGGTCGGTACGCAGTATTTT. The full variable domain, completed using reference TRBV11-2 and TRBJ2-3, is EAGVAQSPRYKIIEKRQSVAFWCNPISGHATLYWYQQILGQGPKLLIQFQNNGVVDDSQLPKDRFSAERLKGVDSTLKIQPAKLEDSAVYLCASSSAARVGTQYFGPGTRLTVL.

The chain recombines TRBV10-1 with TRBJ2-2; tentative D call: TRBD1 (6 bases). The V end lost 7 bases, the J end lost 9 bases, and 39 bases lay between the germline ends. Germline loops: CDR1 WNHNN, CDR2 SYGVQD (reference sequence). This CDR3 is 21 amino acids long. CDR3 in DNA: TGCGCCAGCAACCAGGGGCCTCTCACCAGCCGGGTCTCAGGTTTGAGGCGGGAGCTGTTTTTT. This translates into CASNQGPLTSRVSGLRRELFF.

The rearrangement uses TRBV6-5 and TRBJ2-7; 7 bases line up with TRBD1. Germline trimming cut 7 bases from V and 6 bases from J; bases unmatched to any gene: 9. The CDR3 extends over 13 amino acids. Germline V CDR1 and CDR2: MNHEY, SVGAGI. Written as DNA, the CDR3 is TGTGCCAGCACCCGACAGGGTATTAGCGAGCAGTACTTC. Translated: CASTRQGISEQYF.

The chain uses TRBV13 and TRBJ1-6; 7 bases fit TRBD1. The CDR3 is 15 amino acids. The V gene end was trimmed by 3 bases and the J gene end by 3 bases; junction bases not matched to a gene: 2. Germline CDR1 is PRHDT and CDR2 is FYEKMQ (reference sequence). The CDR3 protein is CASSFGDSYNSPLHF. The CDR3 DNA sequence: TGTGCCAGCAGCTTCGGGGACAGCTATAATTCACCCCTCCACTTT.

The V call is TRBV7-9, the J call TRBJ2-7, with 7 bases that match TRBD2. V trimming: 0 bases; J trimming: 2 bases; junction bases outside the gene matches: 1. Germline V gene sequence: CDR1 SEHNR, CDR2 FQNEAQ (reference sequence). CDR3 length equals 14 residues. The CDR3 reads CASSLARGAYEQYF. CDR3 sequence (DNA): TGTGCCAGCAGCTTAGCCCGGGGGGCCTACGAGCAGTACTTC.

The chain links TRBV14 to TRBJ2-3; 8 nucleotides line up with TRBD2. From germline, CDR1 is SGHDN and CDR2 FVKESK. CDR3 length: 20 amino acids. J gave up 1 base and V 5 bases, and 20 bases lay outside the gene matches. CDR3 nucleotides: TGTGCCAGCAGCTCAGGTGATAGCGGGATGTGGGTCTTGGGCACAGATACGCAGTATTTT. It specifies CASSSGDSGMWVLGTDTQYF.

The chain uses TRBV4-1 and TRBJ1-3; maybe TRBD1 (6 bases). Trimming stripped 2 bases from V and 3 bases from J, with 20 bases between. The CDR3 contains 18 residues. Germline CDR1 and CDR2: MGHRA and YSYEKL. CDR3 DNA: TGCGCCAGCAGCCAACGGATCTCACAGGGTTTCATTGGAAACACCATATATTTT. Residues: CASSQRISQGFIGNTIYF.

The CDR3 protein is CASRAMGGGANEQFF. For the CDR3, the DNA is TGTGCCAGCCGCGCGATGGGCGGGGGGGCGAATGAGCAGTTCTTC. The V gene is TRBV9, the J gene TRBJ2-1; TRBD2 matches at 9 bases. CDR3 size: 15 residues. Trimming at V came to 7 bases and at J to 7 bases, leaving 12 bases not matched to a gene. Per germline, CDR1 SGDLS and CDR2 YYNGEE.

The rearrangement uses TRBV18 and TRBJ2-3; 7 bases agree with TRBD1. V lost 3 bases, J lost 3 bases, and 6 bases stayed unmatched. The CDR3 runs to 15 residues. Germline CDR1 reads KGHSH; CDR2 reads LQKENI. The CDR3 loop reads CASSPDRVGTDTQYF. CDR3 DNA: TGTGCCAGCTCACCTGACAGGGTTGGTACAGATACGCAGTATTTT.

Here the CDR3 reads CASSFGRKNEQFF. In DNA, the CDR3 is TGTGCCAGCAGCTTTGGGCGAAAGAATGAGCAGTTCTTC. The rearrangement links TRBV7-2 to TRBJ2-1, with D uncertain. The germline V gene encodes CDR1 SGHTA and CDR2 FQGNSA. The CDR3 extends over 13 amino acids. Trimming removed 3 bases from V and 7 bases from J, with 10 bases in between.

The chain is built from TRBV7-9 and TRBJ2-5; TRBD1 matches 8 bases. Per germline, CDR1 SEHNR and CDR2 FQNEAQ (reference sequence). The CDR3 spans 14 residues. The junction had 5 bases not matched to a gene; V was cut back by 5 bases and J by 3 bases. CDR3 residues: CASSPGQGKETQYF. In DNA form, the CDR3 reads TGTGCCAGCAGCCCAGGACAGGGTAAAGAGACCCAGTACTTC.

This clone was detected only a few times. The V call is TRBV5-1, the J call TRBJ1-1; 9 nucleotides match TRBD1. Germline lookup yields CDR1 SGHRS and CDR2 YFSETQ. The CDR3 totals 12 residues. Germline trimming cut 7 bases from V and 8 bases from J; bases unmatched to any gene: 6. For the CDR3, the DNA is TGCGCCAGCGGAGGGGGGACAGGGGAAGCTTTCTTT. This codes for CASGGGTGEAFF.

V and J are TRBV5-4 and TRBJ2-7, with 9 bases identical to TRBD1. Trimming cost V 3 bases and J 6 bases; bases outside gene matches: 7. The germline CDR1 and CDR2 sequences are SGHNT and YYREEE (reference sequence). CDR3 length equals 14 residues. The CDR3 sequence: CASSSWTGDGEQYF. CDR3 sequence (DNA): TGTGCCAGCAGCTCGTGGACAGGGGACGGCGAGCAGTACTTC.

CDR3 DNA sequence: TGTGCCAGCAGTTACGGGACACTAATTGGAAACACCATATATTTT. Protein sequence: CASSYGTLIGNTIYF. The genes are TRBV6-6 and TRBJ1-3, with D possibly being TRBD1 (6 bases). Germline V gene data show CDR1 as MNHNY and CDR2 as SVGAGI (reference sequence). This CDR3 contains 15 residues. The germline V and J ends were trimmed by 2 bases and 3 bases, with 11 bases remaining between them.

This clone was detected only once. The rearrangement links TRBV7-8 to TRBJ2-4; D call uncertain. V was clipped by 1 base and J by 3 bases, with 4 bases between them. The germline V gene has CDR1 SGHVS and CDR2 FQNEAQ. This CDR3 has 13 residues. The CDR3 sequence: CASSLGHKNIQYF. CDR3 nucleotides: TGTGCCAGCAGCTTAGGTCACAAAAACATTCAGTACTTC.

This clone appeared once. The chain carries TRBV12-3 or TRBV12-4 and TRBJ1-2; TRBD1 matches 7 bases. With 6 bases clipped from V and 3 bases from J, the junction kept 1 base outside the gene matches. CDR3 length: 12 residues. CDR3 DNA sequence: TGTGCCAGCAGCGACAGGGACTATGGCTACACCTTC. Translating gives CASSDRDYGYTF.

The CDR3 nucleotides are TGTGCCAGCTCACCAGCCTTACAGGATAATGAGCAGTTCTTC. It translates to CASSPALQDNEQFF. The chain combines TRBV18 with TRBJ2-1, with D perhaps TRBD1 (5 bases). Germline V gives CDR1 KGHSH, CDR2 LQKENI. CDR3 size: 14 residues. The germline V and J ends were trimmed by 2 bases and 7 bases, with 12 bases remaining between them.